This TCR beta chain stems from a study of identifying expanded T cells in peripheral blood. Clones were sequenced by immunoSEQ multiplex PCR, and TCRdb holds only the in-frame ones, with some missing. The data show about 78,000 clones, just under 85% seen once. V lost 5 bases, J lost 15 bases, and 9 bases stayed unmatched. Germline V gene sequence: CDR1 SGHTA, CDR2 FQGNSA. The CDR3 runs 14 residues. General study results and limits: Across healthy donors, higher total template counts meant significantly greater roughly 2-week count variance. About 1.2 clones differed between technical replicates, versus 16.4 and 19 over time.

Collection occurred without any documented infections or immune events in donors. About this clone: Its specificity is unknown.

Sample: blood. This clonotype originated in a person aged 18 to 75 in good health. The J gene is TRBJ2-1, the V gene TRBV7-2, with 14 bases aligning to TRBD2. The chain's CDR3 is CASSPLTSGRALFF. As DNA, the CDR3 is TGTGCCAGCAGCCCGTTGACTAGCGGGAGGGCATTGTTCTTC.